The 17 T cell receptor beta chains reported below all come from one sample, sequenced in a study of identical twins. TCRdb analysed the 5' RACE reads with MiXCR anew, one entry per CDR3 protein. Altogether about 490,000 distinct CDR3 sequences are present, roughly 15% being singletons, with the ten largest covering more than 0.4%. Separately, the same data were catalogued under a study of yellow fever vaccine responses in identical twins.

Sequences were obtained from CD4+ T cells sorted from blood. The receptor set was obtained from a woman aged 18 to 35 in good health.

The sample holds a few counts of this clonotype. The chain uses TRBV7-9 and TRBJ1-1; D not resolved. Germline-derived CDR1 and CDR2 are SEHNR and FQNEAQ (reference sequence). Trimming removed 2 bases at V and 7 bases at J, with 11 bases between. The CDR3 extends over 13 amino acids. CDR3 residues: CASSLNMVFEAFF. The CDR3 nucleotides read TGTGCCAGCAGCTTAAATATGGTCTTTGAAGCTTTCTTT.

This clonotype was counted between two and nine times. This chain joins TRBV6-6 and TRBJ2-7, with 7 bases aligning to TRBD2. V lost 10 bases to trimming and J lost 5 bases; unmatched junction nucleotides: 11. The CDR3 is 13 residues long. CDR1 and CDR2 (germline): MNHNY, SVGAGI (reference sequence). CDR3 coding DNA: TGTGCCACGCGGCTAGAGGGGACTAACGAGCAGTACTTC. Encoded protein: CATRLEGTNEQYF.

This clonotype was observed many times. The rearrangement links TRBV20-1 to TRBJ1-5; 8 nucleotides align to TRBD1. Losses at the gene ends were 1 base for V and 9 bases for J; bases not matched to a gene: 5. Germline V gene sequence: CDR1 DFQATT, CDR2 SNEGSKA (reference sequence). This CDR3 is built from 13 residues. Here the CDR3 reads CSARGQGNGPQHF. CDR3 DNA: TGCAGTGCTAGAGGACAGGGGAACGGGCCCCAGCATTTT.

This clonotype was observed a few times. This chain uses TRBV5-1 with TRBJ2-3; D is undetermined. Germline V gives CDR1 SGHRS, CDR2 YFSETQ. This CDR3 is built from 14 residues. V lost 3 bases to trimming and J lost 8 bases, with 16 bases between them. The CDR3 nucleotides are TGCGCCAGCAGCTCCCAGCACGGGCCAGGTACGCAGTATTTT. As protein: CASSSQHGPGTQYF.

This chain uses TRBV4-1 with TRBJ2-2; D not resolved. V gave up 1 base and J gave up 4 bases, with 13 bases separating them. Germline V lookup: CDR1 MGHRA, CDR2 YSYEKL. The CDR3 length is 16 residues. This chain's CDR3 is CASSQAWATGTGELFF. The CDR3 nucleotides read TGCGCCAGCAGCCAAGCCTGGGCGACCGGCACCGGGGAGCTGTTTTTT.

The chain recombines TRBV20-1 with TRBJ2-1, with TRBD1 as a possible D gene (6 bases). The V gene lost 4 bases and the J gene lost 5 bases, with 9 bases spanning the gap. The length of the CDR3 is 12 residues. Looked up from germline, CDR1 is DFQATT and CDR2 is SNEGSKA (reference sequence). The DNA of the CDR3 is TGCAGTGCTATAGGACAGAACAATGAGCAGTTCTTC. Translation: CSAIGQNNEQFF.

The genes are TRBV28 and TRBJ2-2; 8 bases line up with TRBD2. CDR1 and CDR2 from the germline V gene are MDHEN and SYDVKM. This CDR3 contains 16 residues. Trimming cost V 8 bases and J 7 bases; bases outside gene matches: 15. The CDR3 spells CASGAPSGSGGGELFF. The CDR3 DNA reads as TGTGCCAGCGGGGCCCCGAGCGGGAGCGGAGGCGGGGAGCTGTTTTTT.

J is TRBJ2-3 and V is TRBV4-1; D might be TRBD1 (6 bases). Germline CDR1 is MGHRA and CDR2 is YSYEKL. The V and J ends lost 2 bases and 6 bases respectively, with 15 bases between them. The CDR3 loop spans 15 amino acids. The CDR3 nucleotides read TGCGCCAGCAGCCAACCGGGACATCGCGATGATACGCAGTATTTT. As protein: CASSQPGHRDDTQYF.

CDR3 protein: CASRPPGADTQYF. CDR3 nucleotides: TGTGCCAGCAGACCTCCGGGGGCAGATACGCAGTATTTT. The chain uses TRBV6-6 and TRBJ2-3; D perhaps matches TRBD2 (6 bases). V was pared by 6 bases and J by 4 bases, with 11 bases between. Looked up from germline, CDR1 is MNHNY and CDR2 is SVGAGI (reference sequence). CDR3 length: 13 amino acids.

This clonotype showed up just a few times. The chain recombines TRBV3-1 with TRBJ2-1, with D possibly matching TRBD2 (5 bases). The germline V gene has CDR1 LGHDT and CDR2 YNNKEL (reference sequence). V lost 4 bases and J 5 bases, leaving 12 bases between the germline ends. The CDR3 consists of 14 residues. This chain's CDR3 is CASSPLLGNNEQFF. The CDR3 nucleotides read TGTGCCAGCAGCCCGCTCCTCGGGAACAATGAGCAGTTCTTC.

The CDR3 region has the DNA TGCGCCAGCAGCTTGTCTCCCCTTGGGGATGGCTACACCTTC. Its protein is CASSLSPLGDGYTF. This rearrangement joins TRBV5-1 to TRBJ1-2; no clear D. CDR1 and CDR2 (germline): SGHRS, YFSETQ. Trimming took 1 base from V and 6 from J, leaving 13 bases between them. The CDR3 totals 14 residues.

The V and J genes are TRBV11-2 and TRBJ1-1; D is unresolved. The germline V and J ends were trimmed by 1 base and 0 bases, with 12 bases remaining between them. In germline, CDR1 is SGHAT, CDR2 FQNNGV. CDR3 length equals 16 residues. CDR3 protein: CASSLVPRRMNTEAFF. In DNA, the CDR3 is TGTGCCAGCAGCTTAGTTCCGAGAAGAATGAACACTGAAGCTTTCTTT.

Many counts were recorded for this clonotype. The J gene is TRBJ2-4, the V gene TRBV5-1; D is unresolved. CDR1 SGHRS and CDR2 YFSETQ come from the germline V gene. V shed 6 bases and J shed 9 bases, with 13 bases lying between them. The length of the CDR3 is 12 residues. CDR3 in amino acids: CASIGLSGIQYF. CDR3 DNA sequence: TGCGCCAGCATCGGCTTGTCGGGCATTCAGTACTTC.

The chain is built from TRBV7-2 and TRBJ1-6; 8 bases line up with TRBD1. With 3 bases clipped from V and 9 bases from J, the junction kept 7 bases outside the gene matches. Germline V lookup: CDR1 SGHTA, CDR2 FQGNSA. The CDR3 consists of 15 residues. The CDR3 DNA is TGTGCCAGCAGCTTGCGGACAGGGATGGGTTCACCCCTCCACTTT. Translated: CASSLRTGMGSPLHF. Based on the CDR3 plus reference TRBV7-2 and TRBJ1-6, the full variable domain is GAGVSQSPSNKVTEKGKDVELRCDPISGHTALYWYRQSLGQGLEFLIYFQGNSAPDKSGLPSDRFSAERTGGSVSTLTIQRTQQEDSAVYLCASSLRTGMGSPLHFGNGTRLTVT.

The J gene is TRBJ1-1, the V gene TRBV29-1; D call uncertain. Trimming left V 4 bases short and J 3 bases short, with 9 bases between. The CDR3 is made up of 12 amino acids. Germline CDR1 and CDR2: SQVTM and ANQGSEA. CDR3 loop: CSVVVADTEAFF. The DNA for the CDR3 is TGCAGCGTTGTGGTTGCGGACACTGAAGCTTTCTTT.

The chain carries TRBV7-9 and TRBJ2-5; no firm D call. CDR3 length: 16 residues. Germline assignment: CDR1 SEHNR and CDR2 FQNEAQ (reference sequence). Between the trimmed V and J ends, which lost 0 bases and 4 bases, there was a span of 15 bases. CDR3 sequence: CASSLAQFGIGETQYF. In DNA form, the CDR3 reads TGTGCCAGCAGCTTAGCCCAATTTGGGATTGGAGAGACCCAGTACTTC.

The chain is built from TRBV18 and TRBJ2-3; no firm D call. CDR3 size: 13 residues. V lost 2 bases and J 3 bases, leaving 6 bases between the germline ends. Germline assignment: CDR1 KGHSH and CDR2 LQKENI. The CDR3 nucleotides read TGTGCCAGCTCACCAGGGGAAACAGATACGCAGTATTTT. It codes for CASSPGETDTQYF.